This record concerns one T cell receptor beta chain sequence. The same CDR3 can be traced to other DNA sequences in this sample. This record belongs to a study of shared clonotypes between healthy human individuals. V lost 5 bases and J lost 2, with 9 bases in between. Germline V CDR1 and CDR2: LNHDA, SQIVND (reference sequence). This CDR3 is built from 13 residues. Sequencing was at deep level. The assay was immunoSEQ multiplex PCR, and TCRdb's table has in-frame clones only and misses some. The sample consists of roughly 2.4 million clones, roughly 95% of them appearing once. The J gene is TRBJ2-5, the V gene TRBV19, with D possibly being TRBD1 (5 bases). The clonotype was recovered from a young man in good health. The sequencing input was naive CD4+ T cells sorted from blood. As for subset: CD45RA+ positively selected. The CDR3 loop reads CASSSTAQETQYF. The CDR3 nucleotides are TGTGCCAGTAGTTCGACAGCTCAAGAGACCCAGTACTTC.